This entry is about one TCR beta chain. This entry belongs to a study of shared clonotypes between healthy human individuals. Study-level information: Per donor, CD8 memory used one plate, CD8 naive used two, CD4 memory used three and CD4 naive used three.

The germline V gene encodes CDR1 SQVTM and CDR2 ANQGSEA. This CDR3 comprises 13 residues. After removal of 4 bases from V and 0 bases from J, the junction contained 3 bases not matched to a gene. The repertoire was sequenced with immunoSEQ multiplex PCR; TCRdb's copy has only in-frame clones and lacks some. In the table there are about 590,000 clones, about 95% of which are singletons. The naive CD8 subset, CD45RO-negative cells positively selected for CCR7, excluded terminally differentiated effector memory CD45RA+ cells. This sequence was found in a woman aged 25 to 39 in good health. The chain employs TRBV29-1 and TRBJ2-7, with 7 bases that match TRBD1. The sample was naive CD8+ T cells sorted from blood. CDR3 residues: CSVGQGLSYEQYF. The CDR3, as DNA: TGCAGCGTTGGACAGGGTCTCTCCTACGAGCAGTACTTC.